This T cell receptor (beta chain) came from a study of T cell responses to AZD1222 COVID-19 vaccine. Findings and limits, study-wide: All repertoire sampling was performed exclusively after the peak T cell response.

Clones were sequenced by immunoSEQ multiplex PCR, and TCRdb holds only the in-frame ones, with some missing. The sample records approximately 90,000 clones, over 80% being singletons. Only one count was recorded for this clone. What it binds is not known. From germline, CDR1 is SNHLY and CDR2 FYNNEI. This CDR3 has 12 amino acids. The V end lost 5 bases, the J end lost 8 bases, and 10 bases lay between the germline ends. The specimen comprised peripheral blood, sampled on day 0 of AZD1222 vaccination. This clonotype was obtained from an adult in good health. The chain combines TRBV2 with TRBJ1-5; D ambiguous. The CDR3: CASSPAPEPQHF. In nucleotides, the CDR3 is TGTGCCAGCAGTCCCGCGCCGGAGCCCCAGCATTTT.